This paragraph covers one T cell receptor beta chain sequence. Antigen specificity is unknown. The entry originates in a study of T-cell reconstitution after alpha-beta-depleted transplantation in children. V lost 0 bases to trimming and J lost 4 bases, with 16 bases between them. Germline V gene sequence: CDR1 LGHDT, CDR2 YNNKEL (reference sequence). The CDR3 spans 16 residues. Overall study results and limits: Surviving thymic progenitors and recipient T cells were the source of high TCRbeta diversity at day 60 in some patients. Several hundred graft clones that had expanded were reportedly the source of alpha-beta T cells about two months after transplant. Hyperexpanded clones declined; after one year, newly produced T cells mostly supplied diversity.

Using unique molecular identifiers, the investigators prepared the TCRbeta library. TCRdb reprocessed the PCR reads via MiXCR and lists one record per CDR3 protein. The sample has about 110,000 distinct CDR3 sequences, approximately 10% seen once; the top ten hold approximately 36%. The sample was PBMCs, taken before TCRalphabeta/CD19-depleted stem cell transplant. The sequence was obtained from a boy between 2 and 10 years old with acute lymphoblastic leukemia, due to receive a stem cell transplant. V usage is TRBV3-1 and J usage is TRBJ2-7; D might be TRBD1 (5 bases). CDR3 region: CASSQEGDGINYEQYF. Here the CDR3 DNA reads TGTGCCAGCAGCCAAGAAGGGGATGGAATAAATTACGAGCAGTACTTC.